Included here is one TCR beta chain sequence, with context. The protocol was immunoSEQ multiplex PCR, while the TCRdb copy is restricted to in-frame clones and leaves out a portion. Seen here are about 210,000 clones, about 83% observed once, and the top ten hold approximately 8.1%. These data originate in a study of blood T cell repertoires in COVID-19. Study at large: Italy, Spain and the United States were the sources of the convalescent and acute COVID-19 samples. PBMCs, B-cell-depleted T cells, or T cells were the source of the cDNA or gDNA that made up the material.

This CDR3 contains 17 residues. Between the trimmed V and J ends, which lost 3 bases and 1 base, there was a span of 13 bases. The V gene's germline CDR1 is LGHDT and CDR2 YNNKEL (reference sequence). The V call is TRBV3-1 (or the pseudogene TRBV3-2), the J call TRBJ2-6; no clear D. This clonotype was sampled from a woman aged 50 to 60 with active or convalescent COVID-19. The sequencing input was peripheral blood. Here the CDR3 reads CASSHVQLSSGANVLTF. The DNA for the CDR3 is TGTGCCAGCAGCCACGTACAGCTTAGTTCTGGGGCCAACGTCCTGACTTTC.